Listed here is a single TCR beta chain. Sequence at one end of the junction differs from germline and may be a read error. Germline values: CDR1 SGHRS, CDR2 YFSETQ. The CDR3 sequence is 13 residues long. This sample is part of a study of blood T cell repertoires in COVID-19. Study details: Material from acute and convalescent COVID-19 was sourced from the United States, Italy and Spain. Sources were T cells, B-cell-depleted T cells, or PBMCs; the material itself was cDNA or gDNA.

In the study's own analysis: Amplification with reference gene primers provided the estimates of nucleated cell counts. The repertoire was sequenced with immunoSEQ multiplex PCR; TCRdb's copy has only in-frame clones and lacks some. V, J and clone size derive from that table, while D and trimming were established from the DNA sequence. The sample lists 65,000 to 75,000 clones, roughly 80% occurring once. Sequenced material: peripheral blood. The chain joins TRBV5-1 to TRBJ2-5, with TRBD2 as a possible D gene (6 bases). This clonotype was sampled from an elderly woman with acute or convalescent COVID-19. CDR3 sequence: CASTGGVEEIQYF. The CDR3 region has the DNA TGCGCCAGCACTGGCGGGGTTGAAGAGATCCAGTACTTC.